One and the same sample provided the 7 T cell receptor beta chains below, sequenced in a study of blood T cell repertoires in COVID-19. Libraries were prepared by immunoSEQ multiplex PCR; TCRdb keeps only in-frame clonotypes and omits some of them. The sample yields over 250,000 clones, 70% to 90% seen once. Sequencing was carried out using peripheral blood. These TCRs come from a woman aged 45-65 years with COVID-19, enrolled during active disease.

The chain carries TRBV5-8 and TRBJ1-5; 8 bases line up with TRBD1. The CDR3 has 19 amino acids. The V gene end was trimmed by 0 bases and the J gene end by 2 bases; junction bases not matched to a gene: 13. Germline CDR1 and CDR2: SGHTS and YDEGEE. The CDR3 nucleotides read TGTGCCAGCAGCTTGGTTTATACCAGGGGGCGGTTTGGCAATCAGCCCCAGCATTTT. Translated, it gives CASSLVYTRGRFGNQPQHF.

The chain links TRBV10-3 to TRBJ2-1; D may be TRBD1 (5 bases). The germline V gene has CDR1 ENHRY and CDR2 SYGVKD. Trimming cost V 3 bases and J 1 base, with 10 bases left between them. The CDR3 has 15 amino acids. The CDR3 is CAISESRQSYNEQFF. Here the CDR3 DNA reads TGTGCCATCAGTGAAAGTAGACAGTCCTACAATGAGCAGTTCTTC.

The chain joins TRBV6-5 to TRBJ2-1; TRBD2 matches 10 bases. Per germline, CDR1 MNHEY and CDR2 SVGAGI. The CDR3 extends over 15 amino acids. J was trimmed by 8 bases and V by 11 bases; bases with no gene match: 15. CDR3 DNA: TGTGCCCTCCGGGCGGGACTAGCGCTTCGGGATGAGCAGTTCTTC. Its protein product is CALRAGLALRDEQFF.

The rearrangement uses TRBV2 and TRBJ2-7; TRBD2 matches at 10 bases. The CDR3 has 14 residues. Germline CDR1 and CDR2: SNHLY and FYNNEI. The trim removed 8 bases at V and 1 base at J, leaving 5 bases unmatched. The CDR3 loop is CASEGGLASYEQYF. The CDR3 nucleotides are TGTGCCAGCGAGGGGGGACTAGCGTCCTACGAGCAGTACTTC.

The gene calls are TRBV12-3 or TRBV12-4 and TRBJ1-1; D is uncertain. V was shortened by 1 base and J by 6 bases, with 9 bases between the two germline ends. This CDR3 has 13 residues. The CDR3 region has the DNA TGTGCCAGCAGTTTAGGCGGGAGGGCTGAAGCTTTCTTT. Protein sequence: CASSLGGRAEAFF.

The chain carries TRBV6-5 and TRBJ2-3; weak D call: TRBD2 (6 bases). This CDR3 spans 13 amino acids. V lost 7 bases and J 3 bases, leaving 11 bases between the germline ends. The germline gives CDR1 MNHEY, CDR2 SVGAGI. As DNA, the CDR3 is TGTGCCAGCACCCCAGCGGGTACAGATACGCAGTATTTT. Its translation is CASTPAGTDTQYF.

The V and J genes are TRBV7-2 and TRBJ2-1, with 9 bases fitting TRBD2. CDR3 length: 16 amino acids. Germline V gene sequence: CDR1 SGHTA, CDR2 FQGNSA. Germline trimming cut 1 base from V and 6 bases from J; bases unmatched to any gene: 7. The CDR3 nucleotides read TGTGCCAGCAGCTTAGGATCTAGCGGGAATGTCAATGAGCAGTTCTTC. It encodes CASSLGSSGNVNEQFF.